Listed here are 31 T cell receptor beta chains from one sample, sequenced in a study of vaccination and CD4 T cells after COVID-19. One entry per CDR3 protein results from TCRdb running MiXCR on the PCR reads. The sample consists of about 21,000 distinct CDR3 sequences, less than 75% of them appearing once. The sample was CD4+ T cells from blood, taken before SARS-CoV-2 vaccination. These receptors were taken from a human donor who had recovered from COVID-19.

The sample holds a few counts of this clonotype. The V gene is TRBV19, the J gene TRBJ1-5; D possibly corresponds to TRBD1 (5 bases). Per the germline V gene, CDR1 is LNHDA and CDR2 is SQIVND (reference sequence). Trimming shortened V by 1 base and J by 1 base, and 8 bases separated the two germline ends. The CDR3 length is 15 residues. In DNA form, the CDR3 reads TGTGCCAGTAGTATAGTGGGGCAAAGCAATCAGCCCCAGCATTTT. Translated, it gives CASSIVGQSNQPQHF. Combining the CDR3 with reference TRBV19 and TRBJ1-5 gives the whole variable domain DGGITQSPKYLFRKEGQNVTLSCEQNLNHDAMYWYRQDPGQGLRLIYYSQIVNDFQKGDIAEGYSVSREKKESFPLTVTSAQKNPTAFYLCASSIVGQSNQPQHFGDGTRLSIL.

The chain uses TRBV12-3 or TRBV12-4 and TRBJ2-3; TRBD1 is a possible D gene (5 bases). The CDR3 covers 10 residues. CDR3 coding DNA: TGTGCGTCAGGGACAGATACGCAGTATTTT. Protein sequence: CASGTDTQYF.

The count of this clonotype is one. Since no conserved phenylalanine or tryptophan closes the CDR3, a read error is the likely cause. The V and J genes are TRBV20-1 and TRBJ1-2; TRBD1 matches 10 bases. Germline assignment: CDR1 DFQATT and CDR2 SNEGSKA (reference sequence). CDR3 length equals 15 residues. Unmatched junction bases numbered 10, after V lost 2 bases and J lost 7 bases. The CDR3 protein is CSARRPSDRGFGYTL. CDR3 nucleotide sequence: TGCAGTGCTAGACGACCCTCGGACAGGGGGTTTGGCTACACCCTC.

The chain carries TRBV30 and TRBJ1-1; TRBD1 aligns across 7 bases. The V gene end was trimmed by 7 bases and the J gene end by 4 bases; junction bases not matched to a gene: 9. The CDR3 runs to 13 residues. The germline V gene has CDR1 GTSNPN and CDR2 SVGIG (reference sequence). The CDR3 protein is CAFSQGRGTEAFF. The CDR3 DNA reads as TGTGCCTTCTCACAGGGGCGAGGCACTGAAGCTTTCTTT.

The chain recombines TRBV10-1 with TRBJ1-2; no clear D. Trimming took off 4 bases at V and 0 bases at J, with 6 bases between the two ends. Germline lookup yields CDR1 WNHNN and CDR2 SYGVQD (reference sequence). The CDR3 length is 13 residues. The CDR3 nucleotides read TGCGCCAGCAGTGGGTATCCTAACTATGGCTACACCTTC. It codes for CASSGYPNYGYTF.

In its sample, this clonotype was seen once. The V gene is TRBV7-3, the J gene TRBJ2-2, with 14 nucleotides matching TRBD2. The germline CDR1 and CDR2 sequences are SGHTA and FQGTGA. CDR3 length equals 19 residues. V lost 5 bases, J lost 7 bases, and 15 bases stayed unmatched. The CDR3 is CASSLLGRLAGGPSGELFF. The CDR3 DNA follows: TGTGCCAGCAGCCTGCTGGGACGACTAGCGGGAGGGCCAAGCGGGGAGCTGTTTTTT.

The chain employs TRBV6-2 or TRBV6-3 and TRBJ2-3; 10 bases align to TRBD2. Looked up from germline, CDR1 is MNHEY and CDR2 is SVGEGT. The J segment lost 4 bases and the V segment lost 6 bases, leaving 7 bases of the junction unmatched. The CDR3 totals 15 residues. CDR3 coding DNA: TGTGCCAGCAGGCCTAGCGGGAGATTGGCAGATACGCAGTATTTT. Its translation is CASRPSGRLADTQYF.

The chain has TRBV7-9 and TRBJ2-1; TRBD2 might be the D (5 bases). The V gene's germline CDR1 is SEHNR and CDR2 FQNEAQ (reference sequence). The V and J ends lost 5 bases and 0 bases respectively, with 14 bases between them. CDR3 length equals 16 residues. CDR3 loop: CASSTAPGSSYNEQFF. The CDR3 DNA sequence: TGTGCCAGCAGCACCGCGCCGGGGAGCTCCTACAATGAGCAGTTCTTC.

Written as DNA, the CDR3 is TGTGCCAGCAGCTTGGGGCAGTCCGGAAACACCATATATTTT. It translates to CASSLGQSGNTIYF. The chain links TRBV7-9 to TRBJ1-3; possible D gene TRBD1, 5 bases. Germline V gene sequence: CDR1 SEHNR, CDR2 FQNEAQ (reference sequence). The CDR3 loop spans 14 amino acids. V shed 3 bases and J shed 4 bases, with 10 bases lying between them. Combining the CDR3 with reference TRBV7-9 and TRBJ1-3 gives the whole variable domain DTGVSQNPRHKITKRGQNVTFRCDPISEHNRLYWYRQTLGQGPEFLTYFQNEAQLEKSRLLSDRFSAERPKGSFSTLEIQRTEQGDSAMYLCASSLGQSGNTIYFGEGSWLTVV.

This rearrangement joins TRBV28 to TRBJ2-5; 8 bases are a match to TRBD1. This CDR3 spans 15 amino acids. The V and J ends lost 7 bases and 5 bases, in that order; junction bases with no gene match: 12. Germline lookup yields CDR1 MDHEN and CDR2 SYDVKM. The CDR3 bases are TGTGCCAGCAACTCCCTTGGACAGGGATGGGAGACCCAGTACTTC. This encodes CASNSLGQGWETQYF. Combining the CDR3 with reference TRBV28 and TRBJ2-5 gives the whole variable domain DVKVTQSSRYLVKRTGEKVFLECVQDMDHENMFWYRQDPGLGLRLIYFSYDVKMKEKGDIPEGYSVSREKKERFSLILESASTNQTSMYLCASNSLGQGWETQYFGPGTRLLVL.

This sequence joins TRBV29-1 and TRBJ1-2, with 10 bases aligning to TRBD1. Germline CDR1 is SQVTM and CDR2 is ANQGSEA. This CDR3 spans 12 amino acids. Trimming cost V 3 bases and J 8 bases; bases outside gene matches: 3. The CDR3: CSVDDRGRGYTF. The CDR3 DNA is TGCAGCGTTGATGACAGGGGGCGCGGCTACACCTTC.

The rearrangement joins TRBV19 to TRBJ1-4; D call uncertain. Germline CDR1 and CDR2: LNHDA and SQIVND (reference sequence). Trimming stripped 3 bases from V and 8 bases from J, with 13 bases between. There are 14 residues in the CDR3. CDR3 sequence: CASSMSPGTEKLFF. The CDR3 DNA sequence: TGTGCCAGTAGTATGAGCCCCGGCACGGAAAAACTGTTTTTT.

The chain employs TRBV6-2 or TRBV6-3 and TRBJ2-7; D unclear. Germline CDR1 reads MNHEY; CDR2 reads SVGEGT. The CDR3 has 14 amino acids. Trimming removed 8 bases at V and 6 bases at J, with 20 bases between. The CDR3 DNA reads as TGTGCCAGCGGGTTACCCTTCGGAAAGAGCGAGCAGTACTTC. It yields the protein CASGLPFGKSEQYF.

This chain links TRBV5-4 with TRBJ1-3, with a weak D call TRBD1 (5 bases). Trimming took off 2 bases at V and 2 bases at J, with 11 bases between the two ends. There are 15 residues in the CDR3. The germline CDR1 and CDR2 sequences are SGHNT and YYREEE (reference sequence). The CDR3 here is CASSFGTVAGNTIYF. The CDR3 DNA is TGTGCCAGCAGCTTCGGGACTGTAGCTGGAAACACCATATATTTT.

V is TRBV7-3 and J is TRBJ2-5; possibly TRBD1 for D (6 bases). The CDR3 loop spans 15 amino acids. CDR1 is SGHTA and CDR2 is FQGTGA in the germline V gene. Trimming removed 3 bases from V and 5 bases from J, with 16 bases in between. CDR3 protein: CASSFGNSQGETQYF. In nucleotides, the CDR3 is TGTGCCAGCAGCTTTGGGAACTCTCAGGGGGAGACCCAGTACTTC.

The chain combines TRBV27 with TRBJ2-3, with unresolved D. This CDR3 contains 16 residues. V dropped 4 bases and J dropped 2 bases, with 16 bases sitting between them. CDR1 and CDR2 (germline): MNHEY, SMNVEV (reference sequence). The CDR3 nucleotides read TGTGCCAGCAGTTCCGGCCTCAATCTAATCACAGATACGCAGTATTTT. Its translation is CASSSGLNLITDTQYF.

The genes are TRBV18 and TRBJ1-6, with 9 positions matching TRBD1. The CDR3 is 15 amino acids. The V segment lost 5 bases and the J segment 7 bases; nucleotides outside the gene matches: 6. Germline V gene data show CDR1 as KGHSH and CDR2 as LQKENI. This chain's CDR3 is CASSEQGAYNSPLHF. The CDR3 DNA reads as TGTGCCAGCTCAGAACAGGGGGCGTACAATTCACCCCTCCACTTT.

The chain is built from TRBV7-6 and TRBJ2-3; D call uncertain. From germline, CDR1 is SGHVS and CDR2 FNYEAQ. V lost 2 bases and J 0 bases, leaving 9 bases between the germline ends. The length of the CDR3 is 15 residues. CDR3: CASSLTYTSTDTQYF. As DNA, the CDR3 is TGTGCCAGCAGCTTAACGTACACTAGCACAGATACGCAGTATTTT.

The V gene is TRBV10-1, the J gene TRBJ2-1; TRBD2 matches at 9 bases. Germline CDR1 reads WNHNN; CDR2 reads SYGVQD (reference sequence). The CDR3 consists of 18 residues. J gave up 5 bases and V 4 bases, and 15 bases lay outside the gene matches. CDR3 in amino acids: CASSGMPPSSSGDNEQFF. CDR3 bases: TGCGCCAGCAGTGGAATGCCCCCCAGTTCTAGCGGGGACAATGAGCAGTTCTTC.

This chain connects TRBV21-1 to TRBJ2-7; the D call of TRBD1 is as the table states it, not checked on the DNA. TRBV21-1 is annotated as a pseudogene. CDR3 length: 14 amino acids. The CDR3 DNA sequence: TGTGCCAGCAGCGCCCGGGACAGGTGCTACGAGCAGTACTTC. Residues: CASSARDRCYEQYF.

This clonotype has more than one count but fewer than ten. This chain uses TRBV20-1 with TRBJ1-6; possibly TRBD1 for D (5 bases). Trimming stripped 6 bases from V and 8 bases from J, with 14 bases between. In germline, CDR1 is DFQATT, CDR2 SNEGSKA (reference sequence). This CDR3 is 13 amino acids long. The CDR3 nucleotides are TGCAGTGCCGAGGGGAGGGGTTATTCACCCCTCCACTTT. It translates to CSAEGRGYSPLHF.

On this clonotype itself: An end of the junction does not agree with germline; a read error may underlie this. The chain recombines TRBV19 with TRBJ2-7; 8 bases map to TRBD1. The CDR3 has 15 amino acids. Germline CDR1 and CDR2: LNHDA and SQIVND (reference sequence). DNA for the CDR3: TGTGCCAGTAGCCCACGGGGACAGGCCTTCTACGGGCAGTACTTC. Translating it yields CASSPRGQAFYGQYF.

This chain uses TRBV24-1 with TRBJ2-3; TRBD1 matches 10 bases. The CDR3 has 20 amino acids. Germline CDR1 reads KGHDR; CDR2 reads SFDVKD. V dropped 5 bases and J dropped 0; count of bases not matched to a gene: 16. The chain's CDR3 is CATSGPSDRGRGGSTDTQYF. The CDR3 bases are TGTGCCACCAGTGGCCCTTCAGACAGGGGGCGAGGAGGAAGCACAGATACGCAGTATTTT.

The chain has TRBV7-9 and TRBJ2-3; possible D gene TRBD2, 6 bases. CDR1 and CDR2 (germline): SEHNR, FQNEAQ (reference sequence). V lost 3 bases to trimming and J lost 6 bases, with 16 bases between them. The CDR3 consists of 15 residues. The CDR3 nucleotides read TGTGCCAGCAGCTTTCGACCCGACCGGGGGGATACGCAGTATTTT. This gives the protein CASSFRPDRGDTQYF.

This chain links TRBV20-1 with TRBJ2-7, with 8 nucleotides matching TRBD2. V was pared by 3 bases and J by 4 bases, with 8 bases of the junction left unmatched. This CDR3 contains 14 residues. Germline assignment: CDR1 DFQATT and CDR2 SNEGSKA (reference sequence). For the CDR3, the DNA is TGCAGTGCTAGCGGAGCGGGAGATATGTACGAGCAGTACTTC. It translates to CSASGAGDMYEQYF.

This clonotype came up a few times. Here the CDR3 reads CSAIGTAVLNTEAFF. CDR3 nucleotide sequence: TGCAGTGCTATTGGTACGGCAGTCCTGAACACTGAAGCTTTCTTT. The rearrangement joins TRBV20-1 to TRBJ1-1; D call uncertain. CDR1 and CDR2 (germline): DFQATT, SNEGSKA (reference sequence). The V gene lost 4 bases and the J gene lost 0 bases, with 15 bases spanning the gap. This CDR3 comprises 15 residues.

The chain couples TRBV19 to TRBJ1-5, with D possibly TRBD1 on 6 matching bases. The CDR3 is 16 amino acids. Germline-derived CDR1 and CDR2 are LNHDA and SQIVND (reference sequence). V was trimmed by 1 base and J by 0 bases, leaving 10 bases between them. The CDR3 bases are TGTGCCAGTAGTATAGGCCAGGGGCTTAGCAATCAGCCCCAGCATTTT. Translation gives CASSIGQGLSNQPQHF.

The chain links TRBV7-9 to TRBJ2-3; tentative D call: TRBD1 (5 bases). The CDR3 has 16 amino acids. Trimming left V 2 bases short and J 3 bases short, with 15 bases between. CDR1 SEHNR and CDR2 FQNEAQ come from the germline V gene (reference sequence). CDR3 coding DNA: TGTGCCAGCAGCTTATTTGACAGACGAATAACAGATACGCAGTATTTT. Translated: CASSLFDRRITDTQYF.

In its sample, this clonotype was seen a few times. The chain employs TRBV20-1 and TRBJ2-1; 9 bases map to TRBD1. With 5 bases clipped from V and 2 bases from J, the junction kept 7 bases outside the gene matches. This CDR3 spans 15 amino acids. Looked up from germline, CDR1 is DFQATT and CDR2 is SNEGSKA (reference sequence). The CDR3 DNA follows: TGCAGTGCTTCAACATGGACAGGGGCCTACAATGAGCAGTTCTTC. Residues: CSASTWTGAYNEQFF.

J is TRBJ1-2 and V is TRBV12-3 or TRBV12-4, with 8 bases aligning to TRBD1. The CDR3 consists of 15 residues. V shed 5 bases, J shed 4 bases, and the junction held 9 bases outside the gene matches. This chain's CDR3 is CASSGWTGWGYGYTF. The CDR3 nucleotides are TGTGCCAGCAGTGGCTGGACAGGGTGGGGCTATGGCTACACCTTC.

The chain couples TRBV7-2 to TRBJ1-1; TRBD1 matches at 7 bases. The CDR3 spans 15 residues. V shed 5 bases and J 1 base; nucleotides not matched to a gene: 7. CDR1 and CDR2 from the germline V gene are SGHTA and FQGNSA. The CDR3 region is CASSRQGAPNTEAFF. CDR3 DNA sequence: TGTGCCAGCAGCCGACAGGGTGCCCCGAACACTGAAGCTTTCTTT. The full variable domain, with the rest looked up from reference TRBV7-2 and TRBJ1-1, is GAGVSQSPSNKVTEKGKDVELRCDPISGHTALYWYRQSLGQGLEFLIYFQGNSAPDKSGLPSDRFSAERTGGSVSTLTIQRTQQEDSAVYLCASSRQGAPNTEAFFGQGTRLTVV.